A selection of T cell receptor beta chains follows, all from one sample in a study of T-cell memory formation after mild COVID-19. TCRdb independently ran MiXCR on the 5' RACE reads; one entry per CDR3 protein. The data show 110,000 to 150,000 distinct CDR3 sequences, with about 23% seen just once and roughly a quarter held by the top ten. The sequenced sample consisted of PBMCs or a T cell subset sorted from them (not recorded which). These receptor sequences come from an adult woman who had mild COVID-19 (a few samples of this study predate the infection). Cell type and time point are not known. CDR3s include the opening cysteine and the closing phenylalanine or tryptophan. The order of the fields is D gene, CDR3 length, J gene, V gene, clone size, CDR3 protein, CDR3 DNA. A D gene is named only where the DNA matches it firmly. Size tells how often a clone was seen (once, few, many) or the class of an expanded clone, and some rows leave it out.

D: TRBD2; length: 16; J: TRBJ2-1; V: TRBV7-6; size: .; CDR3: CASSLRAGGLYNEQFF; DNA: TGTGCCAGCAGCTTAAGGGCGGGAGGCCTTTACAATGAGCAGTTCTTC
D: .; length: 15; J: TRBJ2-5; V: TRBV20-1; size: once; CDR3: CSARDQPSFQETQYF; DNA: TGCAGTGCTAGAGATCAACCCTCGTTTCAAGAGACCCAGTACTTC
D: .; length: 15; J: TRBJ1-1; V: TRBV7-9; size: many; CDR3: CASSSNRDTNTEAFF; DNA: TGTGCCAGCAGCTCGAACAGGGATACGAACACTGAAGCTTTCTTT
D: .; length: 17; J: TRBJ2-2; V: TRBV2; size: few; CDR3: CASSEKPSGGRMRELFF; DNA: TGTGCCAGCAGTGAAAAACCCAGTGGGGGACGGATGCGGGAGCTGTTTTTT
D: .; length: 16; J: TRBJ2-2; V: TRBV5-1; size: few; CDR3: CASSSTPGGGSGELFF; DNA: TGCGCCAGCAGCTCCACACCGGGCGGGGGCTCCGGGGAGCTGTTTTTT
D: TRBD1; length: 11; J: TRBJ1-1; V: TRBV20-1; size: few; CDR3: CSAFGTGGAFF; DNA: TGCAGTGCTTTTGGGACAGGTGGAGCTTTCTTT
D: .; length: 13; J: TRBJ2-7; V: TRBV3-1; size: .; CDR3: CASSPAATYEQYF; DNA: TGTGCCAGCAGCCCAGCAGCGACCTACGAGCAGTACTTC
D: .; length: 17; J: TRBJ1-2; V: TRBV20-1; size: .; CDR3: CSARDLRGGARRDGYTF; DNA: TGCAGTGCTAGAGATCTCCGGGGGGGCGCCCGAAGAGATGGCTACACCTTC
D: .; length: 18; J: TRBJ2-3; V: TRBV12-3/TRBV12-4; size: many; CDR3: CASSHRVAATQSTDTQYF; DNA: TGTGCCAGCAGTCACAGAGTCGCGGCTACCCAAAGCACAGATACGCAGTATTTT
D: .; length: 14; J: TRBJ2-1; V: TRBV30; size: .; CDR3: CAWSVQATGPGKFF; DNA: TGTGCCTGGAGTGTACAGGCCACGGGTCCGGGAAAGTTCTTC
D: .; length: 13; J: TRBJ2-3; V: TRBV5-6; size: few; CDR3: CASSLGITDTQYF; DNA: TGTGCCAGCAGCTTGGGCATCACAGATACGCAGTATTTT
D: .; length: 16; J: TRBJ1-1; V: TRBV7-9; size: few; CDR3: CASSRITGFGNTEAFF; DNA: TGTGCCAGCAGCCGTATCACAGGGTTCGGGAACACTGAAGCTTTCTTT
D: .; length: 15; J: TRBJ2-3; V: TRBV12-3/TRBV12-4; size: .; CDR3: CASSLGPGYTDTQYF; DNA: TGTGCCAGCAGTTTGGGTCCGGGCTACACAGATACGCAGTATTTT
D: .; length: 16; J: TRBJ2-7; V: TRBV9; size: few; CDR3: CASSVGSGSGDYEQYF; DNA: TGTGCCAGCAGCGTAGGGTCCGGGTCTGGGGACTACGAGCAGTACTTC
D: .; length: 17; J: TRBJ2-2; V: TRBV15; size: few; CDR3: CATSRSPGTDHTGELFF; DNA: TGTGCCACCAGCAGGTCACCAGGAACTGATCACACCGGGGAGCTGTTTTTT
D: .; length: 13; J: TRBJ2-5; V: TRBV4-2; size: .; CDR3: CASSQDGSETQYF; DNA: TGTGCCAGCAGCCAGGATGGATCTGAGACCCAGTACTTC
D: TRBD1; length: 14; J: TRBJ2-7; V: TRBV4-3; size: few; CDR3: CASSQAGGNYEQYF; DNA: TGCGCCAGCAGCCAAGCAGGGGGAAACTACGAGCAGTACTTC
D: TRBD2; length: 15; J: TRBJ2-1; V: TRBV29-1; size: few; CDR3: CSVEFVGGPYNEQFF; DNA: TGCAGCGTTGAATTTGTGGGAGGGCCGTACAATGAGCAGTTCTTC
D: TRBD2; length: 15; J: TRBJ2-7; V: TRBV12-3/TRBV12-4; size: .; CDR3: CASSWLAGVVNEQYF; DNA: TGTGCCAGCAGTTGGTTAGCGGGAGTCGTGAACGAGCAGTACTTC
D: TRBD1; length: 15; J: TRBJ1-2; V: TRBV7-9; size: few; CDR3: CASSDGTVTNYGYTF; DNA: TGTGCCAGCAGCGACGGGACAGTGACTAACTATGGCTACACCTTC
D: .; length: 13; J: TRBJ2-1; V: TRBV29-1; size: .; CDR3: CSVTESSYNEQFF; DNA: TGCAGCGTTACAGAGAGCTCCTACAATGAGCAGTTCTTC
D: TRBD1; length: 16; J: TRBJ2-7; V: TRBV27; size: .; CDR3: CASSFIQGNAAYEQYF; DNA: TGTGCCAGCAGTTTCATACAGGGGAATGCGGCCTACGAGCAGTACTTC
D: TRBD1; length: 16; J: TRBJ2-2; V: TRBV24-1; size: .; CDR3: CATSDSRGWDTGELFF; DNA: TGTGCCACCAGTGATTCCAGGGGGTGGGACACCGGGGAGCTGTTTTTT
D: .; length: 15; J: TRBJ1-3; V: TRBV7-3; size: .; CDR3: CASSSLVYSGNTIYF; DNA: TGTGCCAGCAGCAGCTTAGTCTACTCTGGAAACACCATATATTTT
D: TRBD2; length: 16; J: TRBJ2-1; V: TRBV2; size: few; CDR3: CASSHGPSGGPNEQFF; DNA: TGTGCCAGCAGTCACGGGCCTAGCGGGGGACCTAATGAGCAGTTCTTC
D: .; length: 14; J: TRBJ2-7; V: TRBV2; size: .; CDR3: CASQDWGSSYEQYF; DNA: TGTGCCAGCCAGGATTGGGGCAGCTCCTACGAGCAGTACTTC
D: .; length: 13; J: TRBJ1-5; V: TRBV29-1; size: .; CDR3: CSVGLGQGQPQHF; DNA: TGCAGCGTAGGCTTAGGGCAGGGGCAGCCCCAGCATTTT
D: TRBD2; length: 15; J: TRBJ2-3; V: TRBV19; size: few; CDR3: CASSMRGGAADTQYF; DNA: TGTGCCAGTAGTATGAGGGGAGGGGCCGCAGATACGCAGTATTTT
D: .; length: 14; J: TRBJ2-1; V: TRBV24-1; size: few; CDR3: CATSDFMGHNEQFF; DNA: TGTGCCACCAGTGATTTTATGGGGCACAATGAGCAGTTCTTC
D: TRBD1; length: 15; J: TRBJ2-7; V: TRBV2; size: few; CDR3: CASSDPGTGAYEQYF; DNA: TGTGCCAGCAGTGACCCCGGGACAGGGGCCTACGAGCAGTACTTC
D: .; length: 14; J: TRBJ1-1; V: TRBV5-6; size: .; CDR3: CASSLAWGNTEAFF; DNA: TGTGCCAGCAGCTTGGCCTGGGGGAACACTGAAGCTTTCTTT
D: TRBD2; length: 15; J: TRBJ2-5; V: TRBV9; size: .; CDR3: CASSSREALQETQYF; DNA: TGTGCCAGCAGCTCGCGGGAGGCCCTCCAAGAGACCCAGTACTTC
D: .; length: 12; J: TRBJ2-1; V: TRBV7-9; size: few; CDR3: CASSLGPSEQFF; DNA: TGTGCCAGCAGCTTAGGGCCCTCGGAGCAGTTCTTC
D: TRBD1; length: 16; J: TRBJ2-3; V: TRBV7-2; size: few; CDR3: CASSLLGTGFTDTQYF; DNA: TGTGCCAGCAGCTTGCTCGGGACAGGGTTCACAGATACGCAGTATTTT
D: .; length: 13; J: TRBJ2-7; V: TRBV3-1; size: .; CDR3: CASSGTDFYEQYF; DNA: TGTGCCAGCAGCGGGACGGATTTCTACGAGCAGTACTTC
D: .; length: 14; J: TRBJ2-7; V: TRBV27; size: .; CDR3: CASSFGASSYEQYF; DNA: TGTGCCAGCAGTTTTGGGGCTAGCTCCTACGAGCAGTACTTC
D: .; length: 10; J: TRBJ1-1; V: TRBV7-9; size: .; CDR3: CAIADTEAFF; DNA: TGTGCCATTGCGGACACTGAAGCTTTCTTT
D: TRBD1; length: 15; J: TRBJ2-7; V: TRBV5-6; size: .; CDR3: CASSLPSQGAYEQYF; DNA: TGTGCCAGCAGCCTCCCTAGCCAGGGGGCCTACGAGCAGTACTTC
D: .; length: 12; J: TRBJ2-7; V: TRBV9; size: .; CDR3: CASSGPSYEQYF; DNA: TGTGCCAGCAGCGGCCCAAGCTACGAGCAGTACTTC
D: .; length: 13; J: TRBJ1-2; V: TRBV7-9; size: few; CDR3: CASSFKYADGYTF; DNA: TGTGCCAGCAGCTTTAAGTACGCTGATGGCTACACCTTC
D: .; length: 9; J: TRBJ1-1; V: TRBV30; size: few; CDR3: CAWSGGTFF; DNA: TGTGCCTGGAGTGGGGGAACTTTCTTT
D: .; length: 16; J: TRBJ2-2; V: TRBV20-1; size: few; CDR3: CSAREQTGTNTGELFF; DNA: TGCAGTGCTAGAGAACAGACAGGCACGAACACCGGGGAGCTGTTTTTT
D: .; length: 16; J: TRBJ2-3; V: TRBV7-9; size: .; CDR3: CASSVLLGGGTDTQYF; DNA: TGTGCCAGCAGCGTACTGCTGGGGGGCGGAACAGATACGCAGTATTTT
D: TRBD2; length: 17; J: TRBJ2-7; V: TRBV3-1; size: .; CDR3: CASSQERLAGFSYEQYF; DNA: TGTGCCAGCAGCCAAGAACGGCTAGCGGGTTTCTCTTACGAGCAGTACTTC
D: .; length: 16; J: TRBJ2-7; V: TRBV19; size: .; CDR3: CASSIRLRTAFYEQYF; DNA: TGTGCCAGTAGTATACGCTTGAGGACAGCATTCTACGAGCAGTACTTC
D: .; length: 15; J: TRBJ2-2; V: TRBV7-6; size: .; CDR3: CASSLEWGNTGELFF; DNA: TGTGCCAGCAGCTTAGAATGGGGGAACACCGGGGAGCTGTTTTTT
D: TRBD2; length: 16; J: TRBJ2-1; V: TRBV20-1; size: many; CDR3: CSARSLAGESYNEQFF; DNA: TGCAGTGCTAGAAGCTTAGCGGGAGAATCCTACAATGAGCAGTTCTTC
D: .; length: 12; J: TRBJ1-1; V: TRBV29-1; size: .; CDR3: CSAMTLDTEAFF; DNA: TGCAGCGCCATGACACTCGACACTGAAGCTTTCTTT
D: .; length: 12; J: TRBJ1-1; V: TRBV7-9; size: .; CDR3: CASSLEGFEAFF; DNA: TGTGCCAGCAGCCTTGAGGGATTTGAAGCTTTCTTT
D: TRBD1; length: 16; J: TRBJ2-7; V: TRBV9; size: .; CDR3: CASSVALSGGLGEQYF; DNA: TGTGCCAGCAGCGTAGCCTTGTCAGGGGGCTTGGGTGAGCAGTACTTC
D: .; length: 13; J: TRBJ1-2; V: TRBV9; size: few; CDR3: CASSGAPNYGYTF; DNA: TGTGCCAGCAGCGGGGCACCGAACTATGGCTACACCTTC
D: .; length: 15; J: TRBJ2-2; V: TRBV12-3/TRBV12-4; size: .; CDR3: CAISTGLMNTGELFF; DNA: TGTGCCATTTCAACGGGACTGATGAACACCGGGGAGCTGTTTTTT
D: .; length: 12; J: TRBJ2-1; V: TRBV6-2/TRBV6-3; size: few; CDR3: CASSSGLREQFF; DNA: TGTGCCAGCAGTTCGGGACTCCGTGAGCAGTTCTTC